Below, one T cell receptor beta chain is given with its context. The antigen is unknown. These data are taken from a study of cytomegalovirus exposure and HLA in healthy donors. Study observations and caveats: Some 150 TCR beta chains were listed as cytomegalovirus-associated.

Germline loops: CDR1 SGHVS, CDR2 FQNEAQ. This CDR3 has 14 residues. Germline trimming cut 6 bases from V and 4 bases from J; bases unmatched to any gene: 6. The assay was immunoSEQ multiplex PCR, and TCRdb's table has in-frame clones only and misses some. The table shows fewer than 120,000 clones, with around 90% occurring only once. Sequencing used PBMCs. This chain links TRBV7-8 with TRBJ2-7; 10 bases agree with TRBD2. This clonotype was obtained from a woman aged 18 to 35 in good health and CMV-seronegative. CDR3 coding DNA: TGTGCCAGCAGTTATCAGACTAGCGGGTACGAGCAGTACTTC. As protein: CASSYQTSGYEQYF.